The 18 T cell receptor beta chains below all came from one sample that was sequenced in a study of shared clonotypes between healthy human individuals. Assay used: immunoSEQ multiplex PCR; TCRdb lists only in-frame clones, some missing. Among approximately 440,000 clones listed, roughly 80% were seen once. Specimen: PBMCs. The receptors originated from a woman aged 40 to 50 in good health. Some clones in this sample may be carry-over from other donors' samples.

This clone was recorded a few times. The genes are TRBV2 and TRBJ2-5; 11 bases fit TRBD2. With 7 bases clipped from V and 2 bases from J, the junction kept 6 bases outside the gene matches. The CDR3 is made up of 15 amino acids. Germline-derived CDR1 and CDR2 are SNHLY and FYNNEI. For the CDR3, the DNA is TGTGCCAGCATGTCGCTAGCGGGAGGACAAGAGACCCAGTACTTC. It encodes CASMSLAGGQETQYF.

The rearrangement uses TRBV4-3 and TRBJ2-2; D gene uncertain. Germline CDR1 and CDR2: LGHNA and YSLEER. Trimming left V 1 base short and J 1 base short, with 10 bases between. The CDR3 consists of 16 residues. CDR3: CASSQAFGLNTGELFF. In DNA, the CDR3 is TGCGCCAGCAGCCAAGCTTTTGGCCTGAACACCGGGGAGCTGTTTTTT.

This clone was observed many times. The chain recombines TRBV28 with TRBJ1-3; no clear D. V lost 3 bases and J 2 bases, leaving 8 bases between the germline ends. Germline lookup yields CDR1 MDHEN and CDR2 SYDVKM. The CDR3 consists of 14 residues. The CDR3 region is CASSLWRAGNTIYF. Written as DNA, the CDR3 is TGTGCCAGCAGTTTGTGGAGGGCTGGAAACACCATATATTTT.

As regards this clone: Being one base from a much bigger clone, this may be a read error. The conserved phenylalanine or tryptophan normally closing the CDR3 is absent here, so this likely arose from a read error. The rearrangement uses TRBV15 and TRBJ2-7; D is ambiguous. V lost 0 bases to trimming and J lost 2 bases, with 17 bases between them. CDR3 length equals 17 residues. Germline lookup yields CDR1 LNHNV and CDR2 YYDKDF (reference sequence). The DNA of the CDR3 is TGTGCCACCAGCAGAGATCCCGATATCATTCAAACCTACGAGCAGTACTCC. Amino acids: CATSRDPDIIQTYEQYS.

The DNA for the CDR3 is TGTGCCAGCAGTGAAATCGGGGGGAAGGGCGAGCAGTACTTC. This translates into CASSEIGGKGEQYF. This chain links TRBV6-1 with TRBJ2-7; 7 nucleotides align to TRBD2. This CDR3 contains 14 residues. From germline, CDR1 is MNHNS and CDR2 SASEGT. With 2 bases clipped from V and 6 bases from J, the junction kept 7 bases outside the gene matches.

The CDR3 nucleotides read TGCAGCGCAATCCCGGGACAGGGGTTCTTGGGTGAGCAGTTCTTC. Amino acid sequence: CSAIPGQGFLGEQFF. The V and J genes are TRBV29-1 and TRBJ2-1, with 10 bases matching TRBD1. Germline assignment: CDR1 SQVTM and CDR2 ANQGSEA. This CDR3 region has 15 residues. The V segment lost 7 bases and the J segment 9 bases; nucleotides outside the gene matches: 15.

This chain links TRBV4-3 with TRBJ1-5, with 8 bases lining up with TRBD1. CDR1 is LGHNA and CDR2 is YSLEER in the germline V gene. Trimming at V came to 1 base and at J to 7 bases, leaving 6 bases not matched to a gene. This CDR3 comprises 15 residues. In nucleotides, the CDR3 is TGCGCCAGCAGCCAAGTCCCTGACAGGGGACAGCCCCAGCATTTT. Translation: CASSQVPDRGQPQHF.

The V call is TRBV28, the J call TRBJ2-7, with 15 bases aligning to TRBD2. Germline CDR1 is MDHEN and CDR2 is SYDVKM. This CDR3 has 18 residues. V shed 6 bases, J shed 0 bases, and the junction held 9 bases outside the gene matches. This CDR3 is CASSPGTSGRLSSYEQYF. The DNA for the CDR3 is TGTGCCAGCAGCCCTGGGACTAGCGGGAGGCTTAGCTCCTACGAGCAGTACTTC.

This clone has just one count. The chain joins TRBV2 to TRBJ2-1; 11 bases are a match to TRBD2. Germline CDR1 reads SNHLY; CDR2 reads FYNNEI. The CDR3 sequence is 20 residues long. Trimming removed 8 bases from V and 6 bases from J; junction bases left unmatched: 24. This CDR3 reads CASGRPTLAGGPRRGNEQFF. The CDR3 region has the DNA TGTGCCAGCGGGAGGCCGACCTTAGCGGGAGGGCCAAGAAGAGGCAATGAGCAGTTCTTC. The full variable domain, rest sourced from reference TRBV2 and TRBJ2-1, is EPEVTQTPSHQVTQMGQEVILRCVPISNHLYFYWYRQILGQKVEFLVSFYNNEISEKSEIFDDQFSVERPDGSNFTLKIRSTKLEDSAMYFCASGRPTLAGGPRRGNEQFFGPGTRLTVL.

The rearrangement uses TRBV30 and TRBJ1-3, with unresolved D. V dropped 0 bases and J dropped 6 bases, with 3 bases sitting between them. The CDR3 contains 11 residues. Germline CDR1 is GTSNPN and CDR2 is SVGIG (reference sequence). CDR3 sequence: CAWSVENTIYF. The DNA of the CDR3 is TGTGCCTGGAGTGTAGAAAACACCATATATTTT.

This clone was counted a single time. The J gene is TRBJ2-1, the V gene TRBV2; D is unresolved. The CDR3 spans 12 residues. Trimming pared 4 bases from V and 6 bases from J, leaving 7 bases between. Germline V gene data show CDR1 as SNHLY and CDR2 as FYNNEI. The CDR3 nucleotides read TGTGCCAGCAGTGGGAACAGCAATGAGCAGTTCTTC. Encoded protein: CASSGNSNEQFF.

This clone was found a few times. This sequence joins TRBV6-1 and TRBJ1-4, with 8 positions matching TRBD1. The CDR3 consists of 15 residues. Germline assignment: CDR1 MNHNS and CDR2 SASEGT. V gave up 5 bases and J gave up 5 bases; unmatched junction bases: 7. CDR3 residues: CASSSGQGLNEKLFF. Here the CDR3 DNA reads TGTGCCAGCAGTAGTGGACAGGGCCTGAATGAAAAACTGTTTTTT.

CDR3 in DNA: TGTGCCATCATGGGGACAGGAGACACTGAAGCTTTCTTT. It yields the protein CAIMGTGDTEAFF. The V gene is TRBV10-3, the J gene TRBJ1-1; 8 positions agree with TRBD1. This CDR3 is 13 amino acids long. Germline V lookup: CDR1 ENHRY, CDR2 SYGVKD. With V trimmed by 7 bases and J by 3 bases, 4 bases remained unmatched.

The chain employs TRBV4-2 and TRBJ2-3; 7 nucleotides match TRBD2. CDR3 length equals 17 residues. Trimming took 1 base from V and 5 from J; bases not matched to a gene: 12. Germline V gene lookup returns CDR1 LGHNA and CDR2 YNFKEQ. CDR3 DNA sequence: TGTGCCAGCAGCCAAGGAGGCAGCGGGGCGAACGAAGATACGCAGTATTTT. The encoded protein is CASSQGGSGANEDTQYF.

The sample holds one count of this clone. The chain recombines TRBV13 with TRBJ2-3, with D tentatively TRBD1 (6 bases). CDR1 PRHDT and CDR2 FYEKMQ come from the germline V gene (reference sequence). V gave up 5 bases and J gave up 5 bases, with 14 bases separating them. This CDR3 comprises 14 residues. CDR3 nucleotides: TGTGCCAGCAGCGGGGGATTCAGGGGAGATACGCAGTATTTT. It specifies CASSGGFRGDTQYF. Combining the CDR3 with reference TRBV13 and TRBJ2-3 gives the whole variable domain AAGVIQSPRHLIKEKRETATLKCYPIPRHDTVYWYQQGPGQDPQFLISFYEKMQSDKGSIPDRFSAQQFSDYHSELNMSSLELGDSALYFCASSGGFRGDTQYFGPGTRLTVL.

Concerning this clone: A read error is likely here: a far larger clone is one base away. Other nucleotide sequences in the sample specify the same CDR3. The chain uses TRBV28 and TRBJ2-5, with 7 nucleotides matching TRBD2. V lost 3 bases, J lost 7 bases, and 5 bases stayed unmatched. CDR1 is MDHEN, CDR2 SYDVKM, per germline. The CDR3 is 13 residues long. In DNA form, the CDR3 reads TGTGCCAGCAGTTTGATCTGGGGGGGGACCCAGTACTTC. The encoded protein is CASSLIWGGTQYF.

The gene calls are TRBV7-6 and TRBJ2-2; D unresolved. Per germline, CDR1 SGHVS and CDR2 FNYEAQ. The V gene lost 5 bases and the J gene lost 7 bases, with 11 bases spanning the gap. This CDR3 has 13 amino acids. The CDR3 DNA sequence: TGTGCCAGCAGCATCAAGACCAACGGGGAGCTGTTTTTT. Amino acid sequence: CASSIKTNGELFF.

The sample holds one count of this clone. As DNA, the CDR3 is TGTGCCACCAGCAGAGTCACAGGGGGTGGTGGTGAAGCTTTCTTT. Protein sequence: CATSRVTGGGGEAFF. J is TRBJ1-1 and V is TRBV15, with 8 bases aligning to TRBD1. CDR3 length: 15 residues. Germline CDR1 is LNHNV and CDR2 is YYDKDF (reference sequence). After removal of 1 base from V and 7 bases from J, the junction contained 8 bases not matched to a gene.